This T cell receptor (beta chain) is drawn from a study of T and B cells in COVID-19 patients. This clonotype has only one observation. Multiplex PCR with BIOMED2 TRB-A/B primer pools amplified TRB rearrangements. TCRdb re-called the multiplex PCR reads with MiXCR, one entry per CDR3 protein. This sample has 7,000 or so distinct CDR3 sequences; less than 35% occur once, and the top ten carry under 30%. V lost 3 bases, J lost 2 bases, and 9 bases stayed unmatched. The CDR3 loop spans 16 amino acids. CDR1 DFQATT and CDR2 SNEGSKA come from the germline V gene (reference sequence). Each TRB amplification used roughly 230-550 ng of genomic DNA from blood.

The sequencing sample was made of blood. This TCR came from a human donor who had recovered from COVID-19. V is TRBV20-1 and J is TRBJ2-3; TRBD2 matches 9 bases. The CDR3 region is CSASPASSGNTDTQYF. The CDR3 nucleotides are TGCAGTGCTAGTCCCGCCTCTAGCGGGAACACAGATACGCAGTATTTT.